Below are 29 T cell receptor beta chains sequenced from a single sample in a study of cytomegalovirus exposure and HLA in healthy donors. In the PCR, 60 Vbeta and 13 Jbeta primers were used. Generated by immunoSEQ multiplex PCR, the TCRdb table keeps only in-frame clones and is missing some. The sample carries about 180,000 clones, 80% to 90% recorded once. Material for sequencing was PBMCs. The receptors here all came from a male donor in good health and CMV-seronegative.

The chain carries TRBV27 and TRBJ1-3; D is unresolved. The V gene lost 0 bases and the J gene lost 2 bases, with 8 bases spanning the gap. This CDR3 has 15 residues. Per the germline V gene, CDR1 is MNHEY and CDR2 is SMNVEV (reference sequence). The CDR3 DNA is TGTGCCAGCAGTTTATCCGGCGGTACTGGAAACACCATATATTTT. This translates into CASSLSGGTGNTIYF.

The chain has TRBV7-8 and TRBJ2-3; the match to TRBD2 covers 8 bases. Germline V gene lookup returns CDR1 SGHVS and CDR2 FQNEAQ. J gave up 6 bases and V 6 bases, and 5 bases lay outside the gene matches. The CDR3 runs to 13 residues. In DNA, the CDR3 is TGTGCCAGCAGACTAGCGGAGGGGGATACGCAGTATTTT. Its translation: CASRLAEGDTQYF.

The gene calls are TRBV2 and TRBJ1-1, with D maybe TRBD1 (5 bases). CDR1 SNHLY and CDR2 FYNNEI come from the germline V gene. This CDR3 has 15 amino acids. V was clipped by 1 base and J by 4 bases, with 13 bases between them. The CDR3 DNA follows: TGTGCCAGCAGTGAAGAAGGCGGACACCTCACTGAAGCTTTCTTT. Encoded protein: CASSEEGGHLTEAFF. Together with reference TRBV2 and TRBJ1-1, the CDR3 gives the full variable domain: EPEVTQTPSHQVTQMGQEVILRCVPISNHLYFYWYRQILGQKVEFLVSFYNNEISEKSEIFDDQFSVERPDGSNFTLKIRSTKLEDSAMYFCASSEEGGHLTEAFFGQGTRLTVV.

This sequence joins TRBV18 and TRBJ2-1, with 7 bases identical to TRBD2. CDR3 size: 16 residues. The V segment lost 4 bases and the J segment 6 bases; nucleotides outside the gene matches: 12. The germline V gene encodes CDR1 KGHSH and CDR2 LQKENI. DNA of the CDR3: TGTGCCAGCTCACTCACTAGCGTCAGATTGAGCAATGAGCAGTTCTTC. It translates to CASSLTSVRLSNEQFF.

J is TRBJ1-2 and V is TRBV9; D gene ambiguous. The CDR3 is 15 residues long. The germline gives CDR1 SGDLS, CDR2 YYNGEE. The V end lost 0 bases, the J end lost 1 base, and 10 bases lay between the germline ends. The CDR3 sequence: CASSVAAGINYGYTF. Here the CDR3 DNA reads TGTGCCAGCAGCGTAGCGGCAGGAATTAACTATGGCTACACCTTC. Full variable domain (remainder filled in from reference TRBV9 and TRBJ1-2): DSGVTQTPKHLITATGQRVTLRCSPRSGDLSVYWYQQSLDQGLQFLIQYYNGEERAKGNILERFSAQQFPDLHSELNLSSLELGDSALYFCASSVAAGINYGYTFGSGTRLTVV.

The chain joins TRBV5-4 to TRBJ2-3, with unresolved D. V was cut by 2 bases and J by 0 bases, with 7 bases left in between. The CDR3 totals 14 residues. The V gene's germline CDR1 is SGHNT and CDR2 YYREEE (reference sequence). The CDR3 loop is CASSFMASTDTQYF. CDR3 nucleotides: TGTGCCAGCAGCTTCATGGCTAGCACAGATACGCAGTATTTT.

This chain links TRBV6-1 with TRBJ2-7, with TRBD2 matching 10 bases. J was trimmed by 6 bases and V by 2 bases; bases with no gene match: 7. Germline V gene data show CDR1 as MNHNS and CDR2 as SASEGT. This CDR3 contains 15 residues. Written as DNA, the CDR3 is TGTGCCAGCAGTGAAAGAGCGGGAGGGCCTAGCGAGCAGTACTTC. Amino acid sequence: CASSERAGGPSEQYF.

This clone was seen only once. J is TRBJ2-2 and V is TRBV10-3; 8 nucleotides align to TRBD2. The trim removed 6 bases at V and 2 bases at J, leaving 5 bases unmatched. Germline V gene lookup returns CDR1 ENHRY and CDR2 SYGVKD. The CDR3 consists of 15 residues. CDR3 sequence reads: CAISNSGSNTGELFF. CDR3 in DNA: TGTGCCATCAGCAACAGCGGGAGTAACACCGGGGAGCTGTTTTTT.

This chain connects TRBV5-6 to TRBJ1-3; D not resolved. Germline values: CDR1 SGHDT, CDR2 YYEEEE. V shed 4 bases and J shed 0 bases, with 14 bases lying between them. This CDR3 is built from 16 residues. This chain's CDR3 is CASSIIHRDSGNTIYF. CDR3 nucleotide sequence: TGTGCCAGCAGCATCATCCACCGGGACTCTGGAAACACCATATATTTT. Based on the CDR3 plus reference TRBV5-6 and TRBJ1-3, the full variable domain is DAGVTQSPTHLIKTRGQQVTLRCSPKSGHDTVSWYQQALGQGPQFIFQYYEEEERQRGNFPDRFSGHQFPNYSSELNVNALLLGDSALYLCASSIIHRDSGNTIYFGEGSWLTVV.

The chain employs TRBV5-4 and TRBJ1-1; 8 bases are shared with TRBD1. This CDR3 has 16 amino acids. V gave up 3 bases and J gave up 1 base; unmatched junction bases: 8. Germline V gene lookup returns CDR1 SGHNT and CDR2 YYREEE (reference sequence). In DNA form, the CDR3 reads TGTGCCAGCAGCTCCATACAGGGGGTGGGGAACACTGAAGCTTTCTTT. Residues: CASSSIQGVGNTEAFF.

To note about this clone: The CDR3 does not end in the conserved phenylalanine or tryptophan, so this is likely a read error. The DNA is left out, because the CDR3 cannot be placed on it with certainty; the CDR3 is given as TCRdb lists it. The chain carries TRBV10-3 and TRBJ2-7; the table's D call, TRBD2, was not checked against the DNA. The germline CDR1 and CDR2 sequences are ENHRY and SYGVKD. The CDR3 extends over 10 residues, inclusive of both ends. CDR3 protein: CAIRQEVSTL.

This clone appeared a few times. This chain joins TRBV7-2 and TRBJ2-7; tentative D call: TRBD2 (5 bases). This CDR3 is 12 amino acids long. The V end was cut by 7 bases, the J end by 2 bases, with 9 bases between. Germline V CDR1 and CDR2: SGHTA, FQGNSA. The CDR3, as DNA: TGTGCCAGCATGGCGGGCGCCTACGAGCAGTACTTC. Its translation is CASMAGAYEQYF.

The J gene is TRBJ2-3, the V gene TRBV27; no reliable D call. Trimming removed 0 bases at V and 5 bases at J, with 3 bases between. The germline V gene has CDR1 MNHEY and CDR2 SMNVEV (reference sequence). The CDR3 spans 12 residues. CDR3 residues: CASSLSRDTQYF. DNA of the CDR3: TGTGCCAGCAGTTTATCGAGAGATACGCAGTATTTT.

In this sample, this clone turned up once. DNA for the CDR3: TGTGCCAGCAGTGCGCAGGGGACGGGGGAGACCCAGTACTTC. This codes for CASSAQGTGETQYF. The chain uses TRBV27 and TRBJ2-5; possibly TRBD1 for D (6 bases). From germline, CDR1 is MNHEY and CDR2 SMNVEV (reference sequence). This CDR3 comprises 14 residues. V lost 5 bases, J lost 5 bases, and 15 bases lay in between.

The chain joins TRBV10-3 to TRBJ2-7; 11 bases are shared with TRBD2. The CDR3 is 17 residues long. Germline CDR1 ENHRY, CDR2 SYGVKD. V shed 0 bases, J shed 4 bases, and the junction held 8 bases outside the gene matches. As DNA, the CDR3 is TGTGCCATCAGTGAGTCGCTCACTAGCGGGAGTCTTTACGAGCAGTACTTC. Protein product: CAISESLTSGSLYEQYF.

This clone was seen a single time. The chain carries TRBV7-9 and TRBJ1-5; perhaps TRBD1 as D (5 bases). CDR1 SEHNR and CDR2 FQNEAQ come from the germline V gene (reference sequence). Deletions cut 5 bases from V and 2 bases from J, with 19 bases between. This CDR3 spans 17 amino acids. CDR3 protein: CASSGSWGGGGNQPQHF. In DNA, the CDR3 is TGTGCCAGCAGCGGCAGTTGGGGGGGAGGAGGCAATCAGCCCCAGCATTTT.

This clone was seen only once. V is TRBV11-2 and J is TRBJ1-5; weak D call: TRBD1 (5 bases). With 0 bases removed from V and 5 bases from J, the gap between germline ends came to 11 bases. The germline V gene encodes CDR1 SGHAT and CDR2 FQNNGV. CDR3 size: 15 residues. CDR3 nucleotide sequence: TGTGCCAGCAGCTTAGATCAGGGAATCCATCAGCCCCAGCATTTT. This translates into CASSLDQGIHQPQHF. The full variable domain, in which reference TRBV11-2 and TRBJ1-5 provide the parts outside the CDR3, is EAGVAQSPRYKIIEKRQSVAFWCNPISGHATLYWYQQILGQGPKLLIQFQNNGVVDDSQLPKDRFSAERLKGVDSTLKIQPAKLEDSAVYLCASSLDQGIHQPQHFGDGTRLSIL.

The chain is built from TRBV7-8 and TRBJ1-4; D uncertain. V was cut by 3 bases and J by 7 bases, with 12 bases left in between. Per germline, CDR1 SGHVS and CDR2 FQNEAQ. This CDR3 comprises 14 residues. The CDR3 is CASSFSHPSEKLFF. DNA for the CDR3: TGTGCCAGCAGCTTTAGCCATCCTAGTGAAAAACTGTTTTTT.

The chain uses TRBV5-8 and TRBJ2-7; D might be TRBD1 (5 bases). Germline-derived CDR1 and CDR2 are SGHTS and YDEGEE. V dropped 5 bases and J dropped 2 bases, with 11 bases sitting between them. CDR3 size: 13 residues. CDR3: CASRLTGTYEQYF. In nucleotides, the CDR3 is TGTGCCAGCAGATTAACAGGTACCTACGAGCAGTACTTC.

The genes are TRBV28 and TRBJ2-2; D call uncertain. The V gene lost 10 bases and the J gene lost 3 bases, with 6 bases spanning the gap. This CDR3 comprises 11 residues. The V gene's germline CDR1 is MDHEN and CDR2 SYDVKM. CDR3 nucleotides: TGTGCCACTTCGTACACCGGGGAGCTGTTTTTT. Translating it yields CATSYTGELFF.

The rearrangement joins TRBV5-1 to TRBJ2-1, with TRBD2 identical over 8 bases. The CDR3 totals 17 residues. Per germline, CDR1 SGHRS and CDR2 YFSETQ. V lost 0 bases to trimming and J lost 3 bases; unmatched junction nucleotides: 8. CDR3 region: CASSLAGGDRYYNEQFF. The DNA for the CDR3 is TGCGCCAGCAGCTTGGCCGGGGGGGATCGGTACTACAATGAGCAGTTCTTC.

The chain couples TRBV6-5 to TRBJ2-3; D may be TRBD1 (8 bases). Trimming removed 1 base from V and 4 bases from J, with 12 bases in between. The CDR3 covers 15 residues. Germline-derived CDR1 and CDR2 are MNHEY and SVGAGI. The CDR3 reads CASSYYRGGPDTQYF. The CDR3 DNA is TGTGCCAGCAGTTACTACAGGGGGGGGCCAGATACGCAGTATTTT.

The gene calls are TRBV15 and TRBJ2-1; 8 nucleotides align to TRBD2. This CDR3 contains 16 residues. V lost 3 bases to trimming and J lost 10 bases; unmatched junction nucleotides: 14. Germline CDR1 reads LNHNV; CDR2 reads YYDKDF (reference sequence). The CDR3: CATSSRSGRGEREQFF. In DNA form, the CDR3 reads TGTGCCACCAGCAGTAGATCGGGGCGGGGGGAGAGGGAGCAGTTCTTC.

In its sample, this clone was seen a few times. The chain joins TRBV28 to TRBJ1-5, with 7 positions matching TRBD1. The CDR3 is 14 residues long. The V and J ends lost 5 bases and 11 bases, in that order; junction bases with no gene match: 12. CDR1 is MDHEN and CDR2 is SYDVKM in the germline V gene. Here the CDR3 DNA reads TGTGCCAGCAGTCAACCACAGGGGACCATGGCCCAGCATTTT. This encodes CASSQPQGTMAQHF.

The rearrangement uses TRBV11-2 and TRBJ2-7; a weak D match, TRBD1 (6 bases). Trimming left V 5 bases short and J 5 bases short, with 16 bases between. Per germline, CDR1 SGHAT and CDR2 FQNNGV. The CDR3 consists of 14 residues. The CDR3 DNA follows: TGTGCCAGCAGCATCCGGGGCTCAGGGGACGAGCAGTACTTC. Protein: CASSIRGSGDEQYF.

The V and J genes are TRBV7-2 and TRBJ2-5, with D possibly matching TRBD2 (5 bases). The ends were cut back, 3 bases at V and 3 bases at J, with 23 bases in the middle. Germline CDR1 and CDR2: SGHTA and FQGNSA. The CDR3 has 18 amino acids. CDR3 bases: TGTGCCAGCAGCTTCATAAGGGCGATCTCTCCGGGGAAAGAGACCCAGTACTTC. As protein: CASSFIRAISPGKETQYF.

The chain couples TRBV11-3 to TRBJ2-4, with D perhaps matching TRBD1 (6 bases). V lost 0 bases, J lost 13 bases, and 13 bases lay in between. The V gene's germline CDR1 is SGHNT and CDR2 YENEEA. This CDR3 has 13 amino acids. CDR3 region: CASSLEGDNPQYF. CDR3 DNA sequence: TGTGCCAGCAGCTTAGAAGGGGACAACCCACAGTACTTC.

The chain couples TRBV30 to TRBJ1-1; TRBD1 is a possible D gene (6 bases). The germline V gene has CDR1 GTSNPN and CDR2 SVGIG (reference sequence). The CDR3 loop spans 14 amino acids. The V and J ends lost 0 bases and 7 bases respectively, with 15 bases between them. For the CDR3, the DNA is TGTGCCTGGAGTGTGGGTGGGGGGGCGGTTGAAGCTTTCTTT. It encodes CAWSVGGGAVEAFF. The full variable domain, in which reference TRBV30 and TRBJ1-1 provide the parts outside the CDR3, is SQTIHQWPATLVQPVGSPLSLECTVEGTSNPNLYWYRQAAGRGLQLLFYSVGIGQISSEVPQNLSASRPQDRQFILSSKKLLLSDSGFYLCAWSVGGGAVEAFFGQGTRLTVV.

The J gene is TRBJ1-4, the V gene TRBV5-1, with 8 nucleotides matching TRBD1. The CDR3 totals 15 residues. From germline, CDR1 is SGHRS and CDR2 YFSETQ. V shed 0 bases, J shed 3 bases, and the junction held 1 base outside the gene matches. CDR3 DNA sequence: TGCGCCAGCAGCTTGGGGGACAGGTCTAATGAAAAACTGTTTTTT. It yields the protein CASSLGDRSNEKLFF.